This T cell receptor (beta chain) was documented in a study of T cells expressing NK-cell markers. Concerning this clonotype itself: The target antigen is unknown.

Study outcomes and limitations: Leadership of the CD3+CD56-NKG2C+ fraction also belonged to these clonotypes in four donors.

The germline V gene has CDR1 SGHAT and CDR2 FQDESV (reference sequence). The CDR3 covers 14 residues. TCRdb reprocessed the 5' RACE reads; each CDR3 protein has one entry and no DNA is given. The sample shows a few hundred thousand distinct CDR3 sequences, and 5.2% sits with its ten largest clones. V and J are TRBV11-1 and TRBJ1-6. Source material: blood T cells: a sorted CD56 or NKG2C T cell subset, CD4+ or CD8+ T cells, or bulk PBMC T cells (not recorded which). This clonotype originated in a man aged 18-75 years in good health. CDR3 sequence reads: CASSFMSGRSPLHF.